The rows below give T cell receptor beta chains drawn from one sample of a study of cytotoxic CD8 clonotypes in ibrutinib-treated CLL. Produced via immunoSEQ multiplex PCR; TCRdb's table is partial and in-frame only. The table shows 45,000 or so clones, with around 60% occurring only once. Here the sequenced sample was PBMCs, taken after 24 months of ibrutinib treatment. The receptors were gathered from a human donor with chronic lymphocytic leukemia. Each CDR3 is given with its conserved first and last residue. Fields, in order: J gene, clone size, D gene, V gene, CDR3 protein, CDR3 DNA. The D gene is left open where the match is weak. Clone size is stated in some rows and not others, as once, few, many or a class when expanded.

TRBJ2-3,NA,NA,TRBV6-1,CASRPLGSTDTQYF,TGTGCCAGCAGACCTCTAGGTAGCACAGATACGCAGTATTTT
TRBJ2-7,NA,NA,TRBV9,CASSAHLVDEQYF,TGTGCCAGCAGCGCCCACCTGGTAGACGAGCAGTACTTC
TRBJ1-4,NA,TRBD1,TRBV15,CATSRGRTGGRSEKLFF,TGTGCCACCAGCAGAGGTCGGACAGGGGGACGGAGTGAAAAACTGTTTTTT
TRBJ2-3,NA,NA,TRBV19,CASSIFGPGSTDTQYF,TGTGCCAGTAGTATATTTGGGCCCGGAAGCACAGATACGCAGTATTTT
TRBJ2-7,NA,TRBD2,TRBV6-6,CASKTSGGIYEQYF,TGTGCCAGCAAGACTAGCGGGGGGATCTACGAGCAGTACTTC
TRBJ2-3,NA,TRBD2,TRBV6-6,CASIPAGNTDTQYF,TGTGCCAGCATCCCAGCGGGGAACACAGATACGCAGTATTTT
TRBJ2-7,once,NA,TRBV5-1,CASSLLKRPYEQYF,TGTGCCAGCAGCTTGTTGAAGCGACCCTACGAGCAGTACTTC
TRBJ2-1,NA,TRBD1,TRBV7-9,CASRPPGQGSEQFF,TGTGCCAGCAGACCACCGGGACAGGGTTCTGAGCAGTTCTTC
TRBJ2-3,NA,TRBD2,TRBV6-1,CASSEVGRGGTDTQYF,TGTGCCAGCAGTGAAGTTGGGAGGGGCGGCACAGATACGCAGTATTTT
TRBJ1-2,NA,NA,TRBV6-1,CASSEGFGPRTYGYTF,TGTGCCAGCAGTGAAGGTTTCGGACCAAGGACCTATGGCTACACCTTC
TRBJ2-7,few,NA,TRBV2,CATQRDTYEQYF,TGTGCCACCCAGAGAGATACCTACGAGCAGTACTTC
TRBJ1-1,NA,NA,TRBV29-1,CSVEGGRGSTEAFF,TGCAGCGTTGAGGGGGGCAGGGGCTCTACTGAAGCTTTCTTT
TRBJ1-3,NA,TRBD1,TRBV9,CASSPGTGKFGNTIYF,TGTGCCAGCAGCCCAGGGACAGGGAAGTTTGGAAACACCATATATTTT
TRBJ2-2,many,TRBD1,TRBV14,CASSASRGPSGELFF,TGTGCCAGCTCAGCCAGCAGGGGGCCTAGCGGGGAGCTGTTTTTT
TRBJ1-2,NA,TRBD1,TRBV6-5,CASSRNDRGGYGYTF,TGTGCCAGCAGCCGTAACGACAGGGGGGGGTATGGCTACACCTTC
TRBJ2-1,once,NA,TRBV5-1,CASSLAGRSGAHEQFF,TGCGCCAGCAGCTTGGCCGGTCGCTCCGGAGCCCATGAGCAGTTCTTC
TRBJ2-3,NA,NA,TRBV5-1,CASSSPGTSGASAQYF,TGCGCCAGCAGCTCCCCAGGGACCTCGGGCGCCTCAGCGCAGTATTTT
TRBJ1-3,NA,NA,TRBV7-8,CASSFLAGGDTIYF,TGTGCCAGCAGCTTTCTGGCTGGGGGTGACACCATATATTTT
TRBJ1-2,few,NA,TRBV9,CASSTPTSGRTF,TGTGCCAGCAGCACTCCGACCTCTGGGCGCACCTTC
TRBJ2-7,NA,NA,TRBV6-5,CASSSVPGEQYF,TGTGCCAGCAGTTCCGTACCTGGGGAGCAGTACTTC
TRBJ1-2,NA,TRBD1,TRBV27,CASSSTGQAGYTF,TGTGCCAGCAGCTCGACAGGGCAGGCGGGCTACACCTTC
TRBJ2-5,NA,NA,TRBV5-1,CASSSRSSGETQYF,TGCGCCAGCAGCTCCCGGTCTTCCGGGGAGACCCAGTACTTC
TRBJ1-3,NA,NA,TRBV12-5,CASGQLIGPGNTIYF,TGTGCTAGTGGCCAGCTCATCGGGCCCGGAAACACCATATATTTT
TRBJ1-1,NA,NA,TRBV27,CASSGTDEAFF,TGTGCCAGTTCGGGGACGGACGAAGCTTTCTTT
TRBJ1-4,NA,TRBD1,TRBV15,CATSRDTGQPNEKLFF,TGTGCCACCAGCAGAGATACGGGACAGCCTAATGAAAAACTGTTTTTT
TRBJ1-5,NA,NA,TRBV5-6,CASSSLSRPSNQPQHF,TGTGCCAGCAGCTCCCTGAGCAGGCCAAGCAATCAGCCCCAGCATTTT
TRBJ1-1,once,NA,TRBV7-8,CASSPITGNLFVAFF,TGTGCCAGCAGCCCTATAACAGGGAACCTCTTCGTGGCTTTCTTT
TRBJ1-5,NA,NA,TRBV6-5,CASSYGVGMGQPQHF,TGTGCCAGCAGTTATGGCGTGGGGATGGGTCAGCCCCAGCATTTT
TRBJ2-7,NA,TRBD1,TRBV2,CASQTGQGYEQYF,TGTGCCAGCCAGACCGGACAGGGCTACGAGCAGTACTTC